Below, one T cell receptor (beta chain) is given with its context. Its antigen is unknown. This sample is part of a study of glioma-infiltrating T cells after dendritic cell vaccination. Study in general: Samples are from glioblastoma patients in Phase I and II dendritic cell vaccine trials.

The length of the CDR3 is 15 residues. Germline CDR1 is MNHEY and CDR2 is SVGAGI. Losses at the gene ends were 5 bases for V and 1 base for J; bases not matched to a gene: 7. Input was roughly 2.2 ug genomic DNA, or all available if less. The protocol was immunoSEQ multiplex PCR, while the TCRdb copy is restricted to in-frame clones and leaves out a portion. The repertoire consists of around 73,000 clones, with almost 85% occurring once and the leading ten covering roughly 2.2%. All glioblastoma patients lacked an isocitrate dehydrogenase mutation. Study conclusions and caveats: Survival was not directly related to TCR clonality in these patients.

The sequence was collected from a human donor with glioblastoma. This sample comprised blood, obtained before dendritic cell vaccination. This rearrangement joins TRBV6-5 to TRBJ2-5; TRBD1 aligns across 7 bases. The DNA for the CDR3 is TGTGCCAGCAGTATCCGTCGGGACAGCCAAGAGACCCAGTACTTC. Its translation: CASSIRRDSQETQYF.